These 15 T cell receptor beta chains came from one sample sequenced in a study of CD8+ T cells in alopecia areata. As to treatment: oral pan-JAK inhibitor, 5-10 mg twice daily. TCR sequencing used cDNA made by reverse transcription of extracted RNA. The assay was immunoSEQ multiplex PCR, and TCRdb's table has in-frame clones only and misses some. The sample lists fewer than 200,000 clones, approximately 52% occurring once. This sample comprised CD4+ T cells sorted from blood, obtained between weeks 55 and 65, from a patient treated with tofacitinib. The receptors come from a human donor with alopecia areata.

J is TRBJ2-7 and V is TRBV7-9; D remains unclear. The CDR3 length is 11 residues. V was clipped by 3 bases and J by 3 bases, with 3 bases between them. Germline-derived CDR1 and CDR2 are SEHNR and FQNEAQ (reference sequence). CDR3 DNA: TGTGCCAGCAGCTTTAACTACGAGCAGTACTTC. Amino acids: CASSFNYEQYF.

This chain uses TRBV30 with TRBJ1-2; 7 positions match TRBD1. Germline-derived CDR1 and CDR2 are GTSNPN and SVGIG (reference sequence). Trimming removed 3 bases from V and 6 bases from J; junction bases left unmatched: 10. The CDR3 length is 14 residues. DNA of the CDR3: TGTGCCTGGAGCTGGGGGAGGACAGGCGATGGCTACACCTTC. Amino acids: CAWSWGRTGDGYTF.

The chain employs TRBV1 and TRBJ2-7; the table's D call, TRBD2, was not checked against the DNA. TRBV1 is a recognized pseudogene. CDR3 length: 13 amino acids. CDR3 sequence reads: CTSSPLRFYEQYF. DNA of the CDR3: TGCACCAGCAGCCCCTTGCGATTCTACGAGCAGTACTTC.

The V and J genes are TRBV15 and TRBJ2-7; D perhaps matches TRBD1 (6 bases). The germline V and J ends were trimmed by 0 bases and 1 base, with 13 bases remaining between them. Per germline, CDR1 LNHNV and CDR2 YYDKDF (reference sequence). The CDR3 spans 16 residues. CDR3 DNA sequence: TGTGCCACCAGCAGAGACCTTGGGCAGGGGTCCTACGAGCAGTACTTC. Amino acid sequence: CATSRDLGQGSYEQYF.

V and J are TRBV7-9 and TRBJ2-3, with D perhaps TRBD2 (6 bases). The CDR3 runs to 15 residues. Germline lookup yields CDR1 SEHNR and CDR2 FQNEAQ (reference sequence). Trimming took 3 bases from V and 0 from J, leaving 10 bases between them. This chain's CDR3 is CASSFGLTSTDTQYF. The CDR3 nucleotides read TGTGCCAGCAGCTTCGGACTAACAAGCACAGATACGCAGTATTTT. Full variable domain (outside the CDR3, taken from reference TRBV7-9 and TRBJ2-3): DTGVSQNPRHKITKRGQNVTFRCDPISEHNRLYWYRQTLGQGPEFLTYFQNEAQLEKSRLLSDRFSAERPKGSFSTLEIQRTEQGDSAMYLCASSFGLTSTDTQYFGPGTRLTVL.

Only a few counts were recorded for this clone. V is TRBV29-1 and J is TRBJ1-1, with D unclear. Germline-derived CDR1 and CDR2 are SQVTM and ANQGSEA. Between the trimmed V and J ends, which lost 4 bases and 1 base, there was a span of 7 bases. The CDR3 has 12 residues. The CDR3 coding sequence is TGCAGCGTTGGGCCCACGAACACTGAAGCTTTCTTT. The encoded protein is CSVGPTNTEAFF.

The rearrangement joins TRBV6-5 to TRBJ1-6, with no clear D. The V gene lost 1 base and the J gene lost 7 bases, with 11 bases spanning the gap. The CDR3 totals 15 residues. Germline V gene data show CDR1 as MNHEY and CDR2 as SVGAGI. CDR3 in amino acids: CASSYFAGGNSPLHF. For the CDR3, the DNA is TGTGCCAGCAGTTACTTTGCAGGTGGAAATTCACCCCTCCACTTT.

This clone came up a few times. The chain combines TRBV7-2 with TRBJ2-5; weak D call: TRBD2 (6 bases). The CDR3 totals 18 residues. The germline CDR1 and CDR2 sequences are SGHTA and FQGNSA. V lost 2 bases and J 0 bases, leaving 19 bases between the germline ends. This CDR3 reads CASSLPPWGDGYQETQYF. The CDR3 nucleotides read TGTGCCAGCAGCTTACCCCCATGGGGGGACGGTTACCAAGAGACCCAGTACTTC. Complete variable domain (other parts from reference TRBV7-2 and TRBJ2-5): GAGVSQSPSNKVTEKGKDVELRCDPISGHTALYWYRQSLGQGLEFLIYFQGNSAPDKSGLPSDRFSAERTGGSVSTLTIQRTQQEDSAVYLCASSLPPWGDGYQETQYFGPGTRLLVL.

This clone was observed a single time. CDR3 residues: CASSSRPGIGELFF. CDR3 DNA sequence: TGTGCCAGCAGCTCCCGTCCAGGGATCGGGGAGCTGTTTTTT. The J gene is TRBJ2-2, the V gene TRBV7-3; D perhaps matches TRBD1 (5 bases). The CDR3 has 14 amino acids. Trimming pared 4 bases from V and 7 bases from J, leaving 13 bases between. Germline values: CDR1 SGHTA, CDR2 FQGTGA.

The chain is built from TRBV6-1 and TRBJ2-7; TRBD2 is a possible D gene (5 bases). This CDR3 spans 14 amino acids. Germline lookup yields CDR1 MNHNS and CDR2 SASEGT. The ends were cut back, 6 bases at V and 4 bases at J, with 16 bases in the middle. The CDR3 nucleotides are TGTGCCAGCAGCTTCCGGGGTTGGGAGTACGAGCAGTACTTC. Translation: CASSFRGWEYEQYF.

The V call is TRBV2, the J call TRBJ1-5; TRBD1 agrees at 8 bases. The germline CDR1 and CDR2 sequences are SNHLY and FYNNEI. The length of the CDR3 is 14 residues. V was pared by 5 bases and J by 5 bases, with 5 bases of the junction left unmatched. CDR3 in amino acids: CASSTGGGDQPQHF. CDR3 in DNA: TGTGCCAGCAGTACAGGGGGTGGTGATCAGCCCCAGCATTTT.

This clone was picked up a small number of times. V gene TRBV18 combines with J gene TRBJ1-1; no reliable D call. Deletions cut 6 bases from V and 5 bases from J, with 16 bases between. Germline assignment: CDR1 KGHSH and CDR2 LQKENI. This CDR3 contains 14 residues. Written as DNA, the CDR3 is TGTGCCAGCTCGCCTTCCGCGGGTGAGACTGAAGCTTTCTTT. It is translated as CASSPSAGETEAFF.

As for this clone: This sample includes further DNA sequences coding for the same CDR3. The chain has TRBV29-1 and TRBJ1-4; D unresolved. Trimming cost V 4 bases and J 5 bases, with 11 bases left between them. The germline V gene has CDR1 SQVTM and CDR2 ANQGSEA. The CDR3 length is 13 residues. The CDR3 DNA sequence: TGCAGCGTTGGAGGAGTGTTAAATGAAAAACTGTTTTTT. Protein product: CSVGGVLNEKLFF.

V is TRBV27 and J is TRBJ1-5, with D tentatively TRBD1 (5 bases). This CDR3 region has 14 residues. Per germline, CDR1 MNHEY and CDR2 SMNVEV (reference sequence). V shed 3 bases and J shed 1 base, with 7 bases lying between them. CDR3 DNA: TGTGCCAGCAGTTTCCGGGACAGCAATCAGCCCCAGCATTTT. Its translation is CASSFRDSNQPQHF.

This clone turned up a few times. The rearrangement joins TRBV10-3 to TRBJ1-3, with D uncertain. V dropped 3 bases and J dropped 0 bases, with 6 bases sitting between them. The CDR3 has 14 residues. Germline lookup yields CDR1 ENHRY and CDR2 SYGVKD. Here the CDR3 reads CAISESLSGNTIYF. The CDR3 DNA is TGTGCCATCAGTGAATCCCTCTCTGGAAACACCATATATTTT.